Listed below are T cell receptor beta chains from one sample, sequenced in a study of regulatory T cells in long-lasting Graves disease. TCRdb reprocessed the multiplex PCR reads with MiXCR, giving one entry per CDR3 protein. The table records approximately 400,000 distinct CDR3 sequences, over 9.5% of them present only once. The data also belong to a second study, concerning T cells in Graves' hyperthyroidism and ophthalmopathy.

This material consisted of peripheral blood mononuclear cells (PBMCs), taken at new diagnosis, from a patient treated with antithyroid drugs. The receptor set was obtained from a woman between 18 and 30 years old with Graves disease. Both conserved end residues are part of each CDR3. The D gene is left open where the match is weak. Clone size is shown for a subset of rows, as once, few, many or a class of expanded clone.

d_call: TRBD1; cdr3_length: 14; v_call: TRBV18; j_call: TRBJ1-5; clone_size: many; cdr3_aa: CASSRQGFDQPQHF; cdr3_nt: TGTGCCAGCTCACGACAGGGGTTTGATCAGCCCCAGCATTTT
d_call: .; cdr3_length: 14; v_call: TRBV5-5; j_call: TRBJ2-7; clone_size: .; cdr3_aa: CASSQQPKPYEQCF; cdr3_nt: TGTGCCAGCAGCCAGCAACCGAAACCCTACGAGCAGTGCTTC
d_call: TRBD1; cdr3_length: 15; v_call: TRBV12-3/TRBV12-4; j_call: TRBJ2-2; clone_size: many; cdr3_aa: CASSTWDRRDGELFF; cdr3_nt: TGTGCCAGCAGTACCTGGGACAGGAGGGACGGGGAGCTGTTTTTT
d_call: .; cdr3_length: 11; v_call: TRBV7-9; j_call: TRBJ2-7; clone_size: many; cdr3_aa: CASRRDYEQYF; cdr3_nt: TGTGCCAGCAGGCGGGATTACGAGCAGTACTTC
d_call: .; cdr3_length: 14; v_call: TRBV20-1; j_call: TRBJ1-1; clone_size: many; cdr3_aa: CSAREGASDTEAFF; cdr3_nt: TGCAGTGCTAGAGAGGGGGCGAGTGACACTGAAGCTTTCTTT
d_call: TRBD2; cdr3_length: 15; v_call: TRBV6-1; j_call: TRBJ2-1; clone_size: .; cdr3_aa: CASSNGTSRYNEQFF; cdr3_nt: TGTGCCAGCAGTAACGGGACTAGTAGGTACAATGAGCAGTTCTTC
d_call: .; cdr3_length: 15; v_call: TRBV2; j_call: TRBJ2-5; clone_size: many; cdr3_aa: CASSERARYQETQYF; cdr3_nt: TGTGCCAGCAGTGAACGTGCCCGATACCAAGAGACCCAGTACTTC
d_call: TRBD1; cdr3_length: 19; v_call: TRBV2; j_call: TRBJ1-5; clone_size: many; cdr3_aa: CASSPTPTGDTSSNQPQHF; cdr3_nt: TGTGCCAGCAGTCCGACCCCGACAGGGGATACCAGTAGCAATCAGCCCCAGCATTTT
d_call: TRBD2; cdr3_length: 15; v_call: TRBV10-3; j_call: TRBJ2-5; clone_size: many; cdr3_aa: CAISQTSGDPETQYF; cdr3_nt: TGTGCCATCAGTCAGACTAGCGGCGACCCGGAGACCCAGTACTTC
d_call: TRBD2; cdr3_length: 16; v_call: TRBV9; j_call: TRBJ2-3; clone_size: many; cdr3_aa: CASSALAGVILDTQYF; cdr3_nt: TGTGCCAGCAGCGCCCTAGCGGGAGTAATACTGGATACGCAGTATTTT
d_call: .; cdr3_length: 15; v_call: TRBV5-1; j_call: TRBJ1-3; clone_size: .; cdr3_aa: CASSLGPQRLDTIYF; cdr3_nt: TGCGCCAGCAGCTTGGGCCCGCAGCGGTTGGACACCATATATTTT
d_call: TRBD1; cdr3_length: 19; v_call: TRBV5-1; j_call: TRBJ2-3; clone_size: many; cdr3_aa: CASSLDIHSGQGASYTQYF; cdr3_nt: TGCGCCAGCAGCTTGGACATCCACTCGGGACAGGGGGCGTCGTATACGCAGTATTTT
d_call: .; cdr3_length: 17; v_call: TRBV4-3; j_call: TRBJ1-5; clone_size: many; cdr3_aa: CASSQGGAAGRGQPQHF; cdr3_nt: TGCGCCAGCAGCCAAGGAGGGGCCGCAGGGCGAGGTCAGCCCCAGCATTTT
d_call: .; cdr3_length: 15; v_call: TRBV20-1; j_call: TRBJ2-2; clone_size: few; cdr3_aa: CSARRAWDYTGELFF; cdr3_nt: TGCAGTGCTAGGAGAGCATGGGACTACACCGGGGAGCTGTTTTTT
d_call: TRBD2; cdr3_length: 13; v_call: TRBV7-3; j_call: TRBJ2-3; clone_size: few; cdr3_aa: CANPRGVTDTQYF; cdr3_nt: TGTGCCAACCCGCGGGGGGTAACAGATACGCAGTATTTT
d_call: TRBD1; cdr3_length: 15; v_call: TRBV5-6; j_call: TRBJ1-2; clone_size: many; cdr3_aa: CASSFPGQGKNGYTF; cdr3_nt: TGTGCCAGCAGCTTTCCGGGACAGGGCAAAAATGGTTACACCTTC
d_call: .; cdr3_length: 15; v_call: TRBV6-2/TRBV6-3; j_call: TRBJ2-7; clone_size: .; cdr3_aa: CASSHLMRAAGEQYF; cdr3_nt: TGTGCCAGCAGTCACCTCATGAGGGCCGCCGGGGAGCAGTACTTC
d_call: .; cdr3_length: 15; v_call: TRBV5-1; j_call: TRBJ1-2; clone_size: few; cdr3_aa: CASSLETGRNYGYTF; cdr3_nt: TGCGCCAGCAGCTTGGAGACAGGAAGAAACTATGGCTACACCTTC
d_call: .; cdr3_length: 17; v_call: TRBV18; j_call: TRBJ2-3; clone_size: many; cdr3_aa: CASSPPLNQGSTDTQYF; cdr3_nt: TGTGCCAGCTCACCACCTTTGAATCAGGGGAGCACAGATACGCAGTATTTT
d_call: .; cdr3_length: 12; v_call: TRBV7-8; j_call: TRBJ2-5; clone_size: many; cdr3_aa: CASSDHQETQYF; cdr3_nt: TGTGCCAGCAGCGACCACCAAGAGACCCAGTACTTC
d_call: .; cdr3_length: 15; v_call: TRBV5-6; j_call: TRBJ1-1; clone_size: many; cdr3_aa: CASSLGSSVNTEAFF; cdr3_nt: TGTGCCAGCAGCTTGGGAAGTTCGGTGAACACTGAAGCTTTCTTT
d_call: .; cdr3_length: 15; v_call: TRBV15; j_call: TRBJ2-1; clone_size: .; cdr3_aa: CATSREGDRYNEQFF; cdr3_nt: TGTGCCACCAGCAGAGAAGGGGACCGTTACAATGAGCAGTTCTTC
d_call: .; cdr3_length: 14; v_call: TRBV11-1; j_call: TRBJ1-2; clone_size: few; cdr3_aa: CASRVGREHYGYTF; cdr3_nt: TGTGCCAGCAGAGTTGGACGGGAACACTATGGCTACACCTTC